This TCR beta chain was recovered during a study of T-cell memory formation after mild COVID-19. As for the study in general: Across donors, TCR clusters were largely donor specific. Findings of the study overall: CD4/CD8 balance held among clones contracting day 15 to 85, and later expanders leaned CD4+.

At least ten counts were recorded for this clonotype. Antigen unknown. It was 5'RACE with constant-segment primers that produced the TCR alpha and TCR beta cDNA libraries, which carried sample barcodes and UMIs. TCRdb fed the 5' RACE reads into MiXCR, producing one record per CDR3 protein. Of roughly 350,000 distinct CDR3 sequences in the sample, around 21% were seen once. V was pared by 0 bases and J by 7 bases, with 7 bases between. The CDR3 has 14 amino acids. Germline lookup yields CDR1 SEHNR and CDR2 FQNEAQ (reference sequence). Sequencing was performed on PBMCs or a T cell subset sorted from them (not recorded which). The V and J genes are TRBV7-9 and TRBJ1-6; D perhaps matches TRBD1 (5 bases). This TCR derives from an adult woman who had mild COVID-19 (a few samples of this study predate the infection). Cell type and time point are not known. CDR3 sequence (DNA): TGTGCCAGCAGCTTAGCAGGGGTCAATTCACCCCTCCACTTT. Its protein product is CASSLAGVNSPLHF. Full variable domain (outside the CDR3, taken from reference TRBV7-9 and TRBJ1-6): DTGVSQNPRHKITKRGQNVTFRCDPISEHNRLYWYRQTLGQGPEFLTYFQNEAQLEKSRLLSDRFSAERPKGSFSTLEIQRTEQGDSAMYLCASSLAGVNSPLHFGNGTRLTVT.